The present entry profiles one T cell receptor beta chain with its context. As yet, its antigen is unknown. Each patient's relapse followed autologous stem cell transplantation, and brentuximab vedotin exposure varied. This entry is derived from a study of PD-1 blockade in classical Hodgkin lymphoma. Regarding the study as a whole: Those patients who began receiving nivolumab less than 1 year after ASCT had lower diversity, and they were excluded. By C4D1, CD4+ diversity increased significantly, especially in complete responders. Whoever responded completely had baseline diversity much like that seen in newly diagnosed patients.

Between the trimmed V and J ends, which lost 3 bases and 4 bases, there was a span of 1 base. The CDR3 sequence is 11 residues long. CDR1 and CDR2 from the germline V gene are SGHNT and YENEEA. Repertoires were generated with immunoSEQ multiplex PCR, while TCRdb's copy carries only in-frame clones and drops some. Of some 65,000 clones listed, about two thirds are singletons. Here the sequenced sample was peripheral blood mononuclear cells (PBMCs), taken before the second cycle of nivolumab. The clonotype originates from a human donor with classical Hodgkin lymphoma. The chain uses TRBV11-3 and TRBJ1-3; D gene unclear. The CDR3 nucleotides are TGTGCCAGCAGCTTGGGAAACACCATATATTTT. Its protein product is CASSLGNTIYF.